This entry features one T cell receptor beta chain sequence. Its antigen is as yet unknown. The library came from three nested PCR rounds adapted from ARM-PCR protocols. TCRdb reprocessed the multiplex PCR reads with MiXCR, giving one entry per CDR3 protein. The sample lists 65,000 to 85,000 distinct CDR3 sequences, 76% occurring once. These data come from a study of tumor and adjacent non-tumor tissue in lung cancer. In the study overall: The cohort had roughly 12 adenocarcinoma, a couple of squamous cell and 1 small cell patients.

Study-wide results and caveats: TCR diversity was significantly greater in tumor than normal lung tissue. Normal lung showed higher cumulative top 100 clone frequency than tumor.

The CDR3 runs to 13 residues. CDR1 and CDR2 (germline): ENHRY, SYGVKD. Trimming took 11 bases from V and 9 from J, leaving 20 bases between them. The template was RNA from unsorted bulk tissue. Distant lung tissue was collected more than 3 cm away from the tumor edge. Between August and November 2014, newly diagnosed, chemotherapy-naive lung cancer patients underwent thoracic surgery in China. This chain connects TRBV10-3 to TRBJ2-1; tentative D call: TRBD2 (5 bases). The TCR originated in a man in his sixties with non-small cell lung cancer. What was sequenced was distant non-tumor lung tissue. The chain's CDR3 is CALNAEVAGEQFF. As DNA, the CDR3 is TGTGCCCTCAATGCGGAAGTGGCGGGTGAGCAGTTCTTC.